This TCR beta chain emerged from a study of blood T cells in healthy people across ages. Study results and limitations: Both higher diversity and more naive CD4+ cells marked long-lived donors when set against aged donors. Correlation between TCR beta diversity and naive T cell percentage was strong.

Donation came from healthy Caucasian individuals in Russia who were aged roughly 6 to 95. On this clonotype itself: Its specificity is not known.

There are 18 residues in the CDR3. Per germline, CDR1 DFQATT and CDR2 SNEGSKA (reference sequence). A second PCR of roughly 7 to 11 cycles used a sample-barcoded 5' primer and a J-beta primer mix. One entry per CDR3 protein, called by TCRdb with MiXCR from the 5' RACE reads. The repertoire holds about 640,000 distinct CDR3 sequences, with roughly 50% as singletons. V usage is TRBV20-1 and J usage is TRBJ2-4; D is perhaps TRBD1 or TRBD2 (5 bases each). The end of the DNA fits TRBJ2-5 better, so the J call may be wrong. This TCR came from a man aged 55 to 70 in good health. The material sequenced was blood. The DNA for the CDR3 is TGCAGTGCTAGAGATCCGGGTTCGCCCCAGGGACCCCATGAGACCCAGTACTTC. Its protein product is CSARDPGSPQGPHETQYF.